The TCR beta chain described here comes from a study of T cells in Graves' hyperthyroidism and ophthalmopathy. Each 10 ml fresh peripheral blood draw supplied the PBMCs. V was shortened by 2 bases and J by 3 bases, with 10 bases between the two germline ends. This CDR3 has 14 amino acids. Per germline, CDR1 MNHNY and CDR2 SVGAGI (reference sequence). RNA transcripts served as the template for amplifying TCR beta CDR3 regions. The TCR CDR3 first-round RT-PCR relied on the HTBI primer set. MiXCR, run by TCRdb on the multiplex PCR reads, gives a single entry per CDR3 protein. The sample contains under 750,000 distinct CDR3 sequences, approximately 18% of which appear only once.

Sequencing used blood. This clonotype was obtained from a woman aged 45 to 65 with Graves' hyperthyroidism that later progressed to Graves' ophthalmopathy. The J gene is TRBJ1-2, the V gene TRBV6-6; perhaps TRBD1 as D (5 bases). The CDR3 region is CASSYAGTDYGYTF. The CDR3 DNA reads TGTGCCAGCAGTTACGCCGGGACGGACTATGGCTACACCTTC.